These 14 T cell receptor beta chains originate from one sample sequenced in a study of cytomegalovirus exposure and HLA in healthy donors. The data were produced by immunoSEQ multiplex PCR, yet TCRdb's version contains in-frame clones alone and is incomplete. The sample includes fewer than 200,000 clones, more than 65% of them seen just once. Specimen: PBMCs. The receptors here all came from a woman in her late teens or twenties in good health and CMV-seropositive.

This clone showed up just a few times. The chain combines TRBV19 with TRBJ1-2; the D is unclear. V lost 4 bases and J 2 bases, leaving 20 bases between the germline ends. CDR1 and CDR2 (germline): LNHDA, SQIVND (reference sequence). The CDR3 totals 17 residues. The CDR3: CASSSPRFLRGNYGYTF. In DNA, the CDR3 is TGTGCCAGTAGTAGCCCCCGTTTTCTACGAGGCAACTATGGCTACACCTTC.

This rearrangement joins TRBV18 to TRBJ2-3, with 13 bases that match TRBD2. Germline V gives CDR1 KGHSH, CDR2 LQKENI. V gave up 3 bases and J gave up 6 bases; unmatched junction bases: 6. CDR3 size: 16 residues. The CDR3 reads CASSPPLAGGPDTQYF. The CDR3 DNA follows: TGTGCCAGCTCACCGCCACTAGCGGGGGGGCCCGATACGCAGTATTTT. The entire variable domain, with the rest obtained from reference TRBV18 and TRBJ2-3, is as follows: NAGVMQNPRHLVRRRGQEARLRCSPMKGHSHVYWYRQLPEEGLKFMVYLQKENIIDESGMPKERFSAEFPKEGPSILRIQQVVRGDSAAYFCASSPPLAGGPDTQYFGPGTRLTVL.

The chain links TRBV27 to TRBJ1-4; tentative D call: TRBD1 (5 bases). CDR1 is MNHEY, CDR2 SMNVEV, per germline (reference sequence). CDR3 length: 14 amino acids. V was shortened by 2 bases and J by 7 bases, with 11 bases between the two germline ends. DNA for the CDR3: TGTGCCAGCAGTTTAGGGACTGGGGGTGAAAAACTGTTTTTT. Translated, it gives CASSLGTGGEKLFF.

The rearrangement links TRBV2 to TRBJ2-3; 7 bases fit TRBD2. V was clipped by 4 bases and J by 4 bases; unmatched bases: 2. The CDR3 covers 13 residues. Germline V gene lookup returns CDR1 SNHLY and CDR2 FYNNEI. CDR3 residues: CASSVLAADTQYF. CDR3 bases: TGTGCCAGCAGTGTTCTAGCGGCAGATACGCAGTATTTT.

The V and J genes are TRBV9 and TRBJ2-7; 7 nucleotides line up with TRBD1. The V gene end was trimmed by 0 bases and the J gene end by 3 bases; junction bases not matched to a gene: 9. This CDR3 is 16 amino acids long. The germline CDR1 and CDR2 sequences are SGDLS and YYNGEE. CDR3 sequence: CASSVGAGGILYEQYF. The CDR3 nucleotides read TGTGCCAGCAGCGTAGGGGCAGGGGGTATTCTCTACGAGCAGTACTTC.

This sequence joins TRBV6-5 and TRBJ1-1; no clear D. Trimming took 6 bases from V and 4 from J, leaving 12 bases between them. This CDR3 region has 13 residues. CDR1 is MNHEY, CDR2 SVGAGI, per germline. Here the CDR3 DNA reads TGTGCCAGCAGGAATAATGCTATCACTGAAGCTTTCTTT. This codes for CASRNNAITEAFF.

The chain recombines TRBV14 with TRBJ2-3, with a possible D match to TRBD2 (5 bases). Germline-derived CDR1 and CDR2 are SGHDN and FVKESK. The V gene lost 8 bases and the J gene lost 3 bases, with 12 bases spanning the gap. This CDR3 region has 13 residues. Written as DNA, the CDR3 is TGTGCCAGCGGAACGTGGAGGACAGATACGCAGTATTTT. The encoded protein is CASGTWRTDTQYF.

V and J are TRBV29-1 and TRBJ1-4; D may be TRBD1 (6 bases). From germline, CDR1 is SQVTM and CDR2 ANQGSEA. The CDR3 has 13 amino acids. Trimming shortened V by 7 bases and J by 7 bases, and 16 bases separated the two germline ends. In DNA form, the CDR3 reads TGCAGCGCCAAAGGGCCAGGGGTTGAAAAACTGTTTTTT. Protein: CSAKGPGVEKLFF.

V and J are TRBV5-1 and TRBJ2-5; 8 bases are shared with TRBD2. Per germline, CDR1 SGHRS and CDR2 YFSETQ. V lost 0 bases to trimming and J lost 2 bases; unmatched junction nucleotides: 9. The CDR3 extends over 17 amino acids. The CDR3 sequence is CASSLEPSGLRQETQYF. The CDR3 bases are TGCGCCAGCAGCTTGGAGCCTAGCGGGCTGCGTCAAGAGACCCAGTACTTC.

J is TRBJ2-5 and V is TRBV11-2; 10 bases align to TRBD1. The germline V gene encodes CDR1 SGHAT and CDR2 FQNNGV. There are 16 residues in the CDR3. With V trimmed by 4 bases and J by 4 bases, 9 bases remained unmatched. Written as DNA, the CDR3 is TGTGCCAGCAGCTACCGGGACAGGGGCGGGACAGAGACCCAGTACTTC. Its protein product is CASSYRDRGGTETQYF.

V is TRBV18 and J is TRBJ2-3; no clear D. The V gene lost 4 bases and the J gene lost 0 bases, with 11 bases spanning the gap. Per the germline V gene, CDR1 is KGHSH and CDR2 is LQKENI. The CDR3 loop spans 15 amino acids. CDR3: CASSLPSPSTDTQYF. The DNA for the CDR3 is TGTGCCAGCTCACTTCCCTCTCCTAGCACAGATACGCAGTATTTT.

This clone has only one observation. This chain connects TRBV27 to TRBJ1-3; D is unresolved. This CDR3 comprises 13 residues. V was shortened by 5 bases and J by 2 bases, with 7 bases between the two germline ends. Germline V gives CDR1 MNHEY, CDR2 SMNVEV (reference sequence). In nucleotides, the CDR3 is TGTGCCAGCAGTCGCACACCTGGAAACACCATATATTTT. This encodes CASSRTPGNTIYF.

The V and J genes are TRBV4-1 and TRBJ2-1; 7 positions agree with TRBD1. V lost 1 base to trimming and J lost 4 bases; unmatched junction nucleotides: 13. This CDR3 comprises 18 residues. From germline, CDR1 is MGHRA and CDR2 YSYEKL. The CDR3 nucleotides read TGCGCCAGCAGCCAAGTCAATATGCTCAGGGGGAAATACAATGAGCAGTTCTTC. This codes for CASSQVNMLRGKYNEQFF.

The CDR3 is CASSSRAGGTLTQYF. The CDR3 bases are TGTGCCAGCAGCTCCAGGGCAGGGGGCACACTTACGCAGTATTTT. The chain uses TRBV5-4 and TRBJ2-3; TRBD1 aligns across 8 bases. Germline V gives CDR1 SGHNT, CDR2 YYREEE (reference sequence). The trim removed 3 bases at V and 8 bases at J, leaving 11 bases unmatched. The CDR3 runs to 15 residues.